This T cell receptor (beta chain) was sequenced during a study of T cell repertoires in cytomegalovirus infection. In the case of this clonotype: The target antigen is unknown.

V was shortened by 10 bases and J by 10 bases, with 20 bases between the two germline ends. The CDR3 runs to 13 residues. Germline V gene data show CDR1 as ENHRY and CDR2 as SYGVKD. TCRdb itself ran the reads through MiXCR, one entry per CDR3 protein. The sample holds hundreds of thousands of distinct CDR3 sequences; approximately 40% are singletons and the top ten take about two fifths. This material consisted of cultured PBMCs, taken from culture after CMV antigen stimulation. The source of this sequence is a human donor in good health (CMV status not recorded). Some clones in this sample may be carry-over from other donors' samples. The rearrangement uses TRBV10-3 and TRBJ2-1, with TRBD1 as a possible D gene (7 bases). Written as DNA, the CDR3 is TGTGCCACCGCAGGGGGGACTTCGGGGGAGCAGTTCTTC. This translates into CATAGGTSGEQFF.